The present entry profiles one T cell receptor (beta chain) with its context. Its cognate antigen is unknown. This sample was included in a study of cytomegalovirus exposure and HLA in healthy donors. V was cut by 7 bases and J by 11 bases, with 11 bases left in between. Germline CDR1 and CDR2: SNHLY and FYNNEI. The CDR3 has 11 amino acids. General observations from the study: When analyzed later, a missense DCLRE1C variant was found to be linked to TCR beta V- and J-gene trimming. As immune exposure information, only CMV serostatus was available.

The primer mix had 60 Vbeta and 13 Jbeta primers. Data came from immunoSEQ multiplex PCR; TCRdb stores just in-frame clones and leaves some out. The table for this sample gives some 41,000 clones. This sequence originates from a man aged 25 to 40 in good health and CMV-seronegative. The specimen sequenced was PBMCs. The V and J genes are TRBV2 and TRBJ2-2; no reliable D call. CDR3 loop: CASTTGGELFF. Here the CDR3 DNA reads TGTGCCAGCACTACGGGTGGAGAGCTGTTTTTT.